This record covers a single T cell receptor beta chain. Its specificity is not known. These data are taken from a study of spatial heterogeneity in lung cancer. Study in general: There were, on average, more than eight raw-read appearances for each unique TCR and UMI combination.

Indicated time point: blood at routine non-recurrence follow-up after resection. From tumor, nontumor lung or frozen PBMC, whole RNA was taken unsorted for sequencing. Per germline, CDR1 SGHTA and CDR2 FQGNSA. The V end was cut by 5 bases, the J end by 4 bases, with 18 bases between. This CDR3 contains 16 residues. Broader study findings: There were more appearances of ubiquitous expanded tumor TCRs in blood at resection than at follow-up.

Carried by each TCR cDNA molecule was a unique molecular identifier. MiXCR was run by TCRdb on the 5' RACE reads, yielding one entry per CDR3 protein. Here the sample spans 51,000 or so distinct CDR3 sequences, around 7% being singletons. The chain has TRBV7-2 and TRBJ1-3, with a tentative D call TRBD1 (5 bases). This specimen was PBMCs, taken at follow-up. The sequence was obtained from a female donor with early-stage non-small cell lung cancer. This chain's CDR3 is CASSRWDGPAGNTIYF. The CDR3 DNA is TGTGCCAGCAGCAGATGGGACGGACCCGCCGGAAACACCATATATTTT.